Shown below are 2 T cell receptor beta chains from a single sample sequenced in a study of cytomegalovirus exposure and HLA in healthy donors. It was with 60 Vbeta and 13 Jbeta primers that the PCR ran. The repertoire was sequenced with immunoSEQ multiplex PCR; TCRdb's copy has only in-frame clones and lacks some. This table has some 180,000 clones, about 90% appearing once. Sequencing input: PBMCs. All receptors come from a girl under two years old in good health and CMV-seronegative.

The sample holds a few counts of this clone. The J gene is TRBJ2-7, the V gene TRBV2; D is undetermined. The CDR3 is made up of 11 amino acids. The germline V and J ends were trimmed by 4 bases and 2 bases, with 3 bases remaining between them. The germline V gene has CDR1 SNHLY and CDR2 FYNNEI. The CDR3 loop is CASSGPYEQYF. The CDR3 DNA is TGTGCCAGCAGTGGGCCCTACGAGCAGTACTTC.

This chain uses TRBV7-9 with TRBJ1-1; D not resolved. Germline CDR1 reads SEHNR; CDR2 reads FQNEAQ (reference sequence). The V gene lost 1 base and the J gene lost 2 bases, with 11 bases spanning the gap. This CDR3 contains 15 residues. DNA of the CDR3: TGTGCCAGCAGCTTAGTTCTTTCGGGTAACACTGAAGCTTTCTTT. This sequence encodes CASSLVLSGNTEAFF.